This record looks at one TCR beta chain sequence and its context. These data originate in a study of spatial heterogeneity in lung cancer. Via MiXCR, TCRdb re-called the 5' RACE reads, giving one row per CDR3 protein. The sample contains roughly 79,000 distinct CDR3 sequences, 10% to 15% of which appear only once. Noted time point: sample taken at primary tumor resection. The study sequenced unsorted whole RNA from tumor, nontumor lung or frozen PBMC. The specimen comprised PBMCs, sampled at surgery. The origin of this receptor is a male donor with early-stage non-small cell lung cancer.

The chain's CDR3 is CASLGQVTQYF. CDR3 coding DNA: TGTGCTAGTCTGGGTCAGGTCACGCAGTATTTT. The chain employs TRBV12-5 and TRBJ2-3; no definite D call. The V end lost 8 bases, the J end lost 9 bases, and 12 bases lay between the germline ends. The CDR3 has 11 residues. Germline-derived CDR1 and CDR2 are LGHNT and FRNRAP.